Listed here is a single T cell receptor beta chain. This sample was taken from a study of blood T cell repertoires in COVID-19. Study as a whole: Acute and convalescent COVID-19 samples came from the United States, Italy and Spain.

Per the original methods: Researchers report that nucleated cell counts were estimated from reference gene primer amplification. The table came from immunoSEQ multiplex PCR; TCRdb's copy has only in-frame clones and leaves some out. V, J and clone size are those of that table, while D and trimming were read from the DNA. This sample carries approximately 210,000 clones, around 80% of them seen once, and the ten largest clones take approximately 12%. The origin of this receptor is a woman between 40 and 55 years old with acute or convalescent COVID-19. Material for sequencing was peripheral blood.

Here the CDR3 reads CSVAGDTKTAYEQYF. The CDR3 DNA reads as TGCAGCGTTGCCGGGGACACTAAAACAGCCTACGAGCAGTACTTC. V is TRBV29-1 and J is TRBJ2-7; tentative D call: TRBD1 (6 bases). Germline loops: CDR1 SQVTM, CDR2 ANQGSEA. V lost 4 bases and J lost 2, with 18 bases in between. The CDR3 sequence is 15 residues long.